This T cell receptor (beta chain) was sequenced for a study of shared clonotypes between healthy human individuals. Study-wide results and limits: As a rule, naive subsets had a larger estimated richness than memory subsets. It was only blood that was sampled, and tissue repertoires likely differ.

As regards this clone: Its specificity is not known.

The deep-level immunoSEQ assay was used. Measured with immunoSEQ multiplex PCR; TCRdb has only the in-frame clones, and not every one. The sample includes a few hundred thousand clones, 95% to 98% of them seen just once. V lost 3 bases, J lost 1 base, and 9 bases lay in between. CDR3 length: 15 residues. Germline lookup yields CDR1 SNHLY and CDR2 FYNNEI. The source material was naive CD4+ T cells sorted from blood. Stated subset: CD45RA+ positively selected. The chain carries TRBV2 and TRBJ2-2; D call uncertain. The receptor was derived from a young woman in good health. The CDR3 spells CASSDEVLNTGELFF. The CDR3, as DNA: TGTGCCAGCAGTGATGAAGTGCTGAACACCGGGGAGCTGTTTTTT.